This T cell receptor (beta chain) stems from a study of OX40 agonist ivuxolimab in advanced cancers. In the study overall: Patient treatment consisted of intravenous ivuxolimab administration every 2 weeks at 0.01 to 10 mg/kg.

V lost 3 bases and J lost 6, with 12 bases in between. This CDR3 has 13 residues. Germline CDR1 reads GTSNPN; CDR2 reads SVGIG (reference sequence). Profiling relied on immunoSEQ multiplex PCR, and the TCRdb table lists in-frame clones only, not all of them. The table lists tens of thousands of clones, approximately 83% of them singletons. Specimen: CD4+ or CD8+ T cells sorted from blood, collected in a trial of the OX40 agonist ivuxolimab. V usage is TRBV30 and J usage is TRBJ1-5; D remains ambiguous. The clonotype comes from an adult with an advanced solid tumor such as melanoma, head and neck, liver or kidney cancer. For the CDR3, the DNA is TGTGCCTGGAGCCTAGACCCTCGTCAGCCCCAGCATTTT. It codes for CAWSLDPRQPQHF.